The 24 T cell receptor beta chains presented below share a single source sample, sequenced in a study of cytomegalovirus exposure and HLA in healthy donors. Primers: 60 Vbeta forward and 13 Jbeta reverse. Assay used: immunoSEQ multiplex PCR; TCRdb lists only in-frame clones, some missing. This sample yields fewer than 120,000 clones, of which around 87% are seen a single time; around 1.9% belongs to the top ten. The sequenced sample was PBMCs. These receptors were taken from a man between 35 and 55 years old in good health and CMV-seronegative.

This rearrangement joins TRBV30 to TRBJ2-1; possible D gene TRBD1, 5 bases. Germline V gene data show CDR1 as GTSNPN and CDR2 as SVGIG (reference sequence). V was pared by 0 bases and J by 0 bases, with 9 bases between. This CDR3 has 15 residues. The CDR3 reads CAWSVQDSSYNEQFF. Here the CDR3 DNA reads TGTGCCTGGAGTGTACAAGACAGCTCCTACAATGAGCAGTTCTTC.

The chain links TRBV29-1 to TRBJ2-3; 7 bases are shared with TRBD1. The V and J ends lost 6 bases and 4 bases, in that order; junction bases with no gene match: 4. Germline V lookup: CDR1 SQVTM, CDR2 ANQGSEA. The CDR3 extends over 12 amino acids. As DNA, the CDR3 is TGCAGCGTAGCCCAGGGGGCAGATACGCAGTATTTT. Its translation is CSVAQGADTQYF.

This chain joins TRBV2 and TRBJ2-3; TRBD2 matches at 11 bases. Germline V CDR1 and CDR2: SNHLY, FYNNEI. The CDR3 is 15 amino acids. J was trimmed by 6 bases and V by 5 bases; bases with no gene match: 7. Here the CDR3 DNA reads TGTGCCAGCAGTTTAGCGGGGGGGCCCTCCGATACGCAGTATTTT. Its translation is CASSLAGGPSDTQYF. Full variable domain (rest looked up from reference TRBV2 and TRBJ2-3): EPEVTQTPSHQVTQMGQEVILRCVPISNHLYFYWYRQILGQKVEFLVSFYNNEISEKSEIFDDQFSVERPDGSNFTLKIRSTKLEDSAMYFCASSLAGGPSDTQYFGPGTRLTVL.

The chain has TRBV4-1 and TRBJ1-2; TRBD1 is a possible D gene (5 bases). Germline V gene data show CDR1 as MGHRA and CDR2 as YSYEKL. The CDR3 contains 16 residues. The V end was cut by 0 bases, the J end by 4 bases, with 15 bases between. The CDR3 nucleotides read TGCGCCAGCAGCCAAGACAAGACAGCCCCTATCTATGGCTACACCTTC. This translates into CASSQDKTAPIYGYTF.

V and J are TRBV6-1 and TRBJ2-5, with TRBD2 matching over 9 bases. With 6 bases clipped from V and 5 bases from J, the junction kept 10 bases outside the gene matches. The CDR3 sequence is 15 residues long. Per the germline V gene, CDR1 is MNHNS and CDR2 is SASEGT. CDR3: CASRREAGGWETQYF. Written as DNA, the CDR3 is TGTGCCAGCAGGAGGGAGGCGGGGGGGTGGGAGACCCAGTACTTC.

The J gene is TRBJ2-7, the V gene TRBV7-6, with 7 bases aligning to TRBD1. Trimming at V came to 1 base and at J to 6 bases, leaving 6 bases not matched to a gene. The CDR3 extends over 14 amino acids. Germline CDR1 is SGHVS and CDR2 is FNYEAQ. CDR3 bases: TGTGCCAGCAGCTTAGTACAGGGGCCCGGCGAGCAGTACTTC. Translated: CASSLVQGPGEQYF.

This rearrangement joins TRBV2 to TRBJ1-4; a possible D gene is TRBD1 (6 bases). The CDR3 loop spans 14 amino acids. Trimming cost V 5 bases and J 8 bases, with 15 bases left between them. Germline CDR1 is SNHLY and CDR2 is FYNNEI. This CDR3 reads CASSPGGAGEKLFF. The DNA for the CDR3 is TGTGCCAGCAGTCCGGGGGGGGCAGGAGAAAAACTGTTTTTT.

The chain recombines TRBV7-2 with TRBJ1-1; D might be TRBD1 (5 bases). CDR1 and CDR2 (germline): SGHTA, FQGNSA. The CDR3 runs 14 residues. Between the trimmed V and J ends, which lost 6 bases and 4 bases, there was a span of 15 bases. CDR3 bases: TGTGCCAGCAGTCAGCGACCAGGGTTCACTGAAGCTTTCTTT. This encodes CASSQRPGFTEAFF.

The V and J genes are TRBV6-5 and TRBJ2-7; tentative D call: TRBD1 (6 bases). The CDR3 sequence is 16 residues long. V was pared by 0 bases and J by 2 bases, with 14 bases between. The germline gives CDR1 MNHEY, CDR2 SVGAGI. CDR3 loop: CASSYSTGAAPYEQYF. CDR3 nucleotide sequence: TGTGCCAGCAGTTACTCGACAGGCGCGGCTCCCTACGAGCAGTACTTC.

The rearrangement joins TRBV7-6 to TRBJ1-4; TRBD1 might be the D (6 bases). Germline CDR1 and CDR2: SGHVS and FNYEAQ. Trimming shortened V by 2 bases and J by 8 bases, and 15 bases separated the two germline ends. CDR3 length equals 15 residues. The CDR3 nucleotides are TGTGCCAGCAGCTTATCCCAGGGGAAGGGCGAAAAACTGTTTTTT. Translated: CASSLSQGKGEKLFF.

On this clone: Within the sample, other DNA sequences also encode this same CDR3. The chain is built from TRBV30 and TRBJ2-3; no definite D call. Germline V gene lookup returns CDR1 GTSNPN and CDR2 SVGIG (reference sequence). This CDR3 is built from 12 residues. V dropped 0 bases and J dropped 5 bases, with 6 bases sitting between them. DNA of the CDR3: TGTGCCTGGAGTGTACGAGGAGATACGCAGTATTTT. Protein: CAWSVRGDTQYF.

V gene TRBV6-5 combines with J gene TRBJ2-7; tentatively, D is TRBD2 (5 bases). Trimming left V 3 bases short and J 6 bases short, with 12 bases between. Germline CDR1 is MNHEY and CDR2 is SVGAGI. The CDR3 is 13 amino acids. The CDR3 region has the DNA TGTGCCAGCAGTTATATCCCAGGAGGCGAGCAGTACTTC. Translation gives CASSYIPGGEQYF.

The chain has TRBV15 and TRBJ2-7; TRBD1 matches 7 bases. Germline V gives CDR1 LNHNV, CDR2 YYDKDF (reference sequence). The CDR3 is 17 residues long. The V gene end was trimmed by 4 bases and the J gene end by 4 bases; junction bases not matched to a gene: 16. CDR3: CATSTHTRDSLGYEQYF. CDR3 in DNA: TGTGCCACCAGCACTCACACCCGGGACAGTTTGGGGTACGAGCAGTACTTC.

The rearrangement joins TRBV28 to TRBJ2-2; possibly TRBD1 for D (5 bases). The V gene's germline CDR1 is MDHEN and CDR2 SYDVKM. Trimming removed 5 bases from V and 7 bases from J, with 17 bases in between. The length of the CDR3 is 15 residues. The CDR3 DNA is TGTGCCAGCAGTCTGCACAGGTTGAAGAACGGGGAGCTGTTTTTT. Protein product: CASSLHRLKNGELFF.

The V call is TRBV6-5, the J call TRBJ1-6; perhaps TRBD1 as D (6 bases). The V gene lost 2 bases and the J gene lost 4 bases, with 12 bases spanning the gap. CDR3 length: 16 amino acids. Germline CDR1 MNHEY, CDR2 SVGAGI. Here the CDR3 reads CASSYADRTYNSPLHF. In nucleotides, the CDR3 is TGTGCCAGCAGTTACGCTGACAGGACTTATAATTCACCCCTCCACTTT.

The chain employs TRBV2 and TRBJ2-5; 7 nucleotides line up with TRBD1. Germline loops: CDR1 SNHLY, CDR2 FYNNEI. CDR3 size: 13 residues. The junction had 8 bases not matched to a gene; V was cut back by 4 bases and J by 9 bases. CDR3 protein: CASSVGTAAAQYF. The CDR3 DNA reads as TGTGCCAGCAGTGTCGGGACAGCAGCAGCCCAGTACTTC.

V gene TRBV15 combines with J gene TRBJ1-5; TRBD1 matches 7 bases. This CDR3 is 15 amino acids long. J gave up 7 bases and V 2 bases, and 8 bases lay outside the gene matches. The germline V gene has CDR1 LNHNV and CDR2 YYDKDF (reference sequence). The CDR3 DNA follows: TGTGCCACCAGCAGACCAGGGGGGCTGGGACAGCCCCAGCATTTT. Amino acid sequence: CATSRPGGLGQPQHF.

This rearrangement joins TRBV6-1 to TRBJ1-5; no reliable D call. V lost 7 bases to trimming and J lost 5 bases, with 18 bases between them. Germline lookup yields CDR1 MNHNS and CDR2 SASEGT. CDR3 length equals 15 residues. In DNA, the CDR3 is TGTGCCAGCACCCAGAAAACCACCGGGGATCAGCCCCAGCATTTT. Amino acids: CASTQKTTGDQPQHF.

The V gene is TRBV5-6, the J gene TRBJ2-3; 7 positions match TRBD2. This CDR3 has 15 residues. In germline, CDR1 is SGHDT, CDR2 YYEEEE. The J segment lost 1 base and the V segment lost 7 bases, leaving 9 bases of the junction unmatched. This CDR3 reads CASEPGGLGTDTQYF. The CDR3 nucleotides are TGTGCCAGCGAACCCGGGGGGTTAGGCACAGATACGCAGTATTTT.

This CDR3 is CASSEPGQGSNEQYF. DNA of the CDR3: TGTGCCAGCAGTGAACCGGGACAGGGGTCCAACGAGCAGTACTTC. This chain uses TRBV6-1 with TRBJ2-7; 10 bases map to TRBD1. CDR3 length: 15 amino acids. Trimming at V came to 2 bases and at J to 5 bases, leaving 6 bases not matched to a gene. Germline CDR1 reads MNHNS; CDR2 reads SASEGT.

The chain recombines TRBV5-1 with TRBJ1-4, with 8 bases lining up with TRBD1. In germline, CDR1 is SGHRS, CDR2 YFSETQ. The CDR3 length is 16 residues. V lost 4 bases, J lost 3 bases, and 8 bases stayed unmatched. The CDR3 protein is CASSREPGGPNEKLFF. As DNA, the CDR3 is TGCGCCAGCAGCCGCGAGCCAGGGGGCCCTAATGAAAAACTGTTTTTT.

CDR3 DNA sequence: TGTGCCAGCTACCTACAGGGCGGTCGGGTTACGCAGTATTTT. It encodes CASYLQGGRVTQYF. The J gene is TRBJ2-3, the V gene TRBV5-6, with a tentative D call TRBD1 (6 bases). The CDR3 sequence is 14 residues long. The germline V and J ends were trimmed by 7 bases and 8 bases, with 20 bases remaining between them. CDR1 is SGHDT, CDR2 YYEEEE, per germline. The whole variable domain, filled in from reference TRBV5-6 and TRBJ2-3, reads DAGVTQSPTHLIKTRGQQVTLRCSPKSGHDTVSWYQQALGQGPQFIFQYYEEEERQRGNFPDRFSGHQFPNYSSELNVNALLLGDSALYLCASYLQGGRVTQYFGPGTRLTVL.

The CDR3 region is CASSPEGSGVEKLFF. The CDR3 DNA reads as TGCGCCAGCAGCCCGGAAGGGTCAGGGGTTGAAAAACTGTTTTTT. The gene calls are TRBV4-1 and TRBJ1-4; D perhaps matches TRBD1 (6 bases). The CDR3 runs 15 residues. Germline CDR1 reads MGHRA; CDR2 reads YSYEKL. Trimming stripped 4 bases from V and 7 bases from J, with 16 bases between.

The chain joins TRBV6-6 to TRBJ2-5; the D gene is possibly TRBD2 (6 bases). This CDR3 is built from 15 residues. CDR1 MNHNY and CDR2 SVGAGI come from the germline V gene (reference sequence). Trimming cost V 2 bases and J 2 bases, with 12 bases left between them. CDR3 nucleotides: TGTGCCAGCAGTTACGGTAGCGGAACTCAAGAGACCCAGTACTTC. Its translation: CASSYGSGTQETQYF.